The T cell receptor beta chain described here comes from a study of OX40 agonist ivuxolimab in advanced cancers. Produced via immunoSEQ multiplex PCR; TCRdb's table is partial and in-frame only. The table includes 70,000 to 80,000 clones, more than 85% detected once. Germline V gene sequence: CDR1 SGHVS, CDR2 FNYEAQ. V lost 5 bases to trimming and J lost 5 bases, with 9 bases between them. The CDR3 spans 12 residues. The sample in question was CD4+ or CD8+ T cells sorted from blood, obtained in a trial of the OX40 agonist ivuxolimab. The rearrangement uses TRBV7-6 and TRBJ2-5; D ambiguous. The receptor comes from an adult with an advanced solid tumor such as melanoma, head and neck, liver or kidney cancer. This CDR3 reads CASSRLQETQYF. The CDR3 DNA sequence: TGTGCCAGCAGCCGCCTACAGGAGACCCAGTACTTC.